These T cell receptor beta chains were read from a single sample in a study of beta chain features in type 1 diabetes. Here immunoSEQ multiplex PCR was the method, and the copy in TCRdb shows in-frame clones only, minus some. This sample carries 250,000 to 300,000 clones, about 8.5% of them seen once, and the ten largest clones take about 0.93%. Sequenced: central memory CD4+ T cells from blood. The source is a woman between 18 and 30 years old in good health. The CDR3 runs from the conserved cysteine through the conserved F or W. D genes are given only for firm matches. Only some rows state a clone size, as once, few, many or a class for expanded clones.

abundance,v_gene,j_gene,d_gene,CDR3aa,CDR3nt
few,TRBV7-2,TRBJ2-7,TRBD1,CASSFTLTGVSSYEQYF,TGTGCCAGCAGCTTCACCCTCACAGGGGTCAGCTCCTACGAGCAGTACTTC
NA,TRBV5-4,TRBJ1-1,NA,CASSLGGNRMNTEAFF,TGTGCCAGCAGCTTGGGAGGGAATAGAATGAACACTGAAGCTTTCTTT
NA,TRBV29-1,TRBJ2-5,TRBD2,CSVDGLAGRQETQYF,TGCAGCGTTGACGGACTAGCGGGGCGCCAAGAGACCCAGTACTTC
few,TRBV7-8,TRBJ1-2,NA,CASSLNPGTTNYGYTF,TGTGCCAGCAGCTTAAACCCAGGGACAACTAACTATGGCTACACCTTC
few,TRBV29-1,TRBJ2-5,NA,CSASGQIGETQYF,TGCAGCGCAAGCGGACAAATTGGGGAGACCCAGTACTTC
few,TRBV10-3,TRBJ1-1,NA,CAISRSLMNTEAFF,TGTGCCATCAGCAGGTCCTTAATGAACACTGAAGCTTTCTTT
few,TRBV7-7,TRBJ2-3,TRBD2,CASSLDGRAGSTQYF,TGTGCTAGCAGCTTAGACGGGAGGGCCGGCAGTACGCAGTATTTT
few,TRBV27,TRBJ1-2,TRBD1,CASSTSRGQGGGYTF,TGTGCCAGCAGTACCTCCCGCGGACAGGGGGGAGGCTACACCTTC
NA,TRBV6-6,TRBJ1-2,TRBD1,CASSPGGSYGYTF,TGTGCCAGCAGCCCAGGGGGCTCTTATGGCTACACCTTC
NA,TRBV7-2,TRBJ1-5,TRBD1,CASSLGQGRGSNQPQHF,TGTGCCAGCAGCCTGGGACAGGGGAGGGGTAGCAATCAGCCCCAGCATTTT
NA,TRBV18,TRBJ1-5,NA,CASSITGGSNQPQHF,TGTGCCAGCTCAATCACTGGGGGAAGCAATCAGCCCCAGCATTTT
NA,TRBV18,TRBJ2-5,TRBD1,CASSPSQGAQETQYF,TGTGCCAGCTCACCCTCACAGGGGGCTCAAGAGACCCAGTACTTC
few,TRBV7-2,TRBJ2-1,NA,CASSVGSSSYNEQFF,TGTGCCAGCAGCGTTGGTAGCAGCTCCTACAATGAGCAGTTCTTC
many,TRBV18,TRBJ2-1,TRBD1,CASSRALWTGNNEQFF,TGTGCCAGCTCACGAGCCCTATGGACAGGGAACAATGAGCAGTTCTTC
once,TRBV7-2,TRBJ1-2,NA,CASTKTGLNYGYTF,TGTGCCAGCACCAAAACGGGCCTTAACTATGGCTACACCTTC
NA,TRBV11-2,TRBJ2-1,TRBD2,CASSLAGTYNEQFF,TGTGCCAGCAGCCTAGCGGGAACCTACAATGAGCAGTTCTTC
few,TRBV7-3,TRBJ1-2,NA,CASSPGGAIGYTF,TGTGCCAGCAGCCCCGGAGGGGCCATCGGCTACACCTTC
NA,TRBV27,TRBJ1-1,NA,CASSFQGRTEAFF,TGTGCCAGCAGTTTCCAGGGTCGGACTGAAGCTTTCTTT
few,TRBV5-6,TRBJ2-3,NA,CASSREGDTQYF,TGTGCCAGCAGCCGAGAAGGCGATACGCAGTATTTT
many,TRBV7-9,TRBJ1-2,NA,CASSSQDLHGYTF,TGTGCCAGCAGCTCGCAGGATCTCCATGGCTACACCTTC
NA,TRBV4-2,TRBJ2-1,TRBD2,CASSQVWRGTDNEQFF,TGTGCCAGCAGCCAAGTCTGGCGGGGGACGGACAATGAGCAGTTCTTC
NA,TRBV4-1,TRBJ2-3,TRBD1,CASSQDPGTGGRQYF,TGCGCCAGCAGCCAAGATCCTGGGACAGGGGGCAGGCAGTATTTT
NA,TRBV4-2,TRBJ2-7,NA,CASSQDSSTKSYEQYF,TGTGCCAGCAGCCAAGACTCCTCCACAAAGTCCTACGAGCAGTACTTC
few,TRBV5-4,TRBJ1-4,TRBD1,CASSAGQGISEKLFF,TGTGCCAGCAGCGCAGGACAGGGGATCAGTGAAAAACTGTTTTTT
NA,TRBV29-1,TRBJ1-1,TRBD1,CSVGPRGTEAFF,TGCAGCGTGGGACCCAGGGGGACTGAAGCTTTCTTT
once,TRBV4-1,TRBJ1-6,NA,CASSQDTGRVGPLHF,TGCGCCAGCAGCCAAGATACAGGAAGGGTTGGACCCCTCCACTTT
NA,TRBV5-6,TRBJ2-2,NA,CASSEVPRGTGELFF,TGTGCCAGCAGCGAAGTACCTAGAGGGACCGGGGAGCTGTTTTTT